This TCR beta chain was documented in a study of blood T cell repertoires in COVID-19. About the research overall: Samples representing acute and convalescent COVID-19 were sourced from the United States, Italy and Spain. Sources were T cells, B-cell-depleted T cells, or PBMCs; the material itself was cDNA or gDNA.

CDR1 WSHSY and CDR2 SAAADI come from the germline V gene. With 6 bases clipped from V and 4 bases from J, the junction kept 5 bases outside the gene matches. The CDR3 is made up of 14 amino acids. In the study's own analysis: Nucleated cell number was recorded as an estimate derived from reference gene primer amplification. Profiling relied on immunoSEQ multiplex PCR, and the TCRdb table lists in-frame clones only, not all of them. V and J calls and clone size come straight from that table; D and trimming were deduced from the DNA. Of about 200,000 clones in the sample, around 85% were seen once. The clonotype originates from a woman aged 45-60 years with acute or convalescent COVID-19. The chain joins TRBV10-2 to TRBJ2-3; 9 bases fit TRBD1. The sample comprised peripheral blood. The CDR3 reads CASRDRGRADTQYF. DNA of the CDR3: TGCGCCAGCAGGGACAGGGGCCGTGCAGATACGCAGTATTTT.